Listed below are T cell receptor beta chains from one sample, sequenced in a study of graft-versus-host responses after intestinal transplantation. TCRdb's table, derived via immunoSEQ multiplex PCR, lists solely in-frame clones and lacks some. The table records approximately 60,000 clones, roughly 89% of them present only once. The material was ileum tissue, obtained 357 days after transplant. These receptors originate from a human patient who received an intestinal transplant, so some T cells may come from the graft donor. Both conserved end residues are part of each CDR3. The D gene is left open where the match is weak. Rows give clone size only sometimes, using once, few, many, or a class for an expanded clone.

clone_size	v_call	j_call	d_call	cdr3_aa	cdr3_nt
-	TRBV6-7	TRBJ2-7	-	CASSQSRGSYEQYF	TGTGCCAGCAGTCAAAGTAGGGGCTCCTACGAGCAGTACTTC
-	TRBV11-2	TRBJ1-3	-	CASSPAQGSLSGNTIYF	TGTGCCAGCAGCCCCGCACAGGGTTCTCTCTCTGGAAACACCATATATTTT
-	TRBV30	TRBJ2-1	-	CAWSNTNNNEQFF	TGTGCCTGGAGTAATACTAACAACAATGAGCAGTTCTTC
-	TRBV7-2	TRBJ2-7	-	CASSSTLYEQYF	TGTGCCAGCAGCTCGACACTATACGAGCAGTACTTC
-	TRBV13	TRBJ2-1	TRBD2	CASSSGLARREKGDNEQFF	TGTGCCAGCAGCTCTGGACTAGCGCGTCGAGAAAAGGGTGACAATGAGCAGTTCTTC
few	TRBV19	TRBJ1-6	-	CASSIWGSPLHF	TGTGCCAGTAGTATATGGGGGTCACCCCTCCACTTT
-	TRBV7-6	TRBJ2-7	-	CASSSREDEQYF	TGTGCCAGCAGCTCCAGGGAGGACGAGCAGTACTTC
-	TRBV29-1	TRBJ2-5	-	CSVRQTQETQYF	TGCAGCGTTCGACAGACTCAAGAGACCCAGTACTTC
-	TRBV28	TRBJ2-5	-	CASSFRDTGEETQYF	TGTGCCAGCAGTTTCCGAGATACGGGGGAAGAGACCCAGTACTTC
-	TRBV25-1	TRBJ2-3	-	CASSEYSVPDTQYF	TGTGCCAGCAGTGAATATTCGGTACCAGATACGCAGTATTTT
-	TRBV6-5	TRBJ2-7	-	CASSRGLPTSYEQYF	TGTGCCAGCAGCCGAGGACTACCGACGTCCTACGAGCAGTACTTC
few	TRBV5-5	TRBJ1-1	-	CASSFQDTEAFF	TGTGCCAGCAGCTTCCAGGACACTGAAGCTTTCTTT
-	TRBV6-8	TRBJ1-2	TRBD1	CASSGPGQGNYGYTF	TGTGCCAGCAGTGGGCCGGGACAGGGGAACTATGGCTACACCTTC
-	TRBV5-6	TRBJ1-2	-	CASSLGPSINYGYTF	TGTGCCAGCAGCTTGGGTCCCTCTATCAACTATGGCTACACCTTC
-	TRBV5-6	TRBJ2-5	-	CASSPRVGREQYF	TGTGCCAGCAGCCCTAGGGTGGGACGGGAGCAGTACTTC
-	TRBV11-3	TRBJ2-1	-	CASSSPIFPNEQFF	TGTGCCAGCAGCTCCCCCATCTTTCCCAATGAGCAGTTCTTC
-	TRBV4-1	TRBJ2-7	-	CASSQVDGGPYEQYF	TGCGCCAGCAGCCAAGTAGATGGCGGGCCCTACGAGCAGTACTTC
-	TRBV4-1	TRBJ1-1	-	CASSQEWGNTEAFF	TGCGCCAGCAGCCAAGAATGGGGGAACACTGAAGCTTTCTTT
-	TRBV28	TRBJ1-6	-	CASSLSSLPLHF	TGTGCCAGCAGTTTATCGTCCCTACCCCTCCACTTT
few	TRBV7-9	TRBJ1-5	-	CASSFWDSNQPQHF	TGTGCCAGCAGCTTTTGGGATAGCAATCAGCCCCAGCATTTT
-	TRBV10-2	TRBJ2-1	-	CASGGNEQFF	TGCGCCAGCGGGGGCAATGAGCAGTTCTTC
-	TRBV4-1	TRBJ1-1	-	CASSQENTEAFF	TGCGCCAGCAGCCAAGAGAACACTGAAGCTTTCTTT
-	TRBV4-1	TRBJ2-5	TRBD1	CASSQDRGQKETQYF	TGCGCCAGCAGCCAAGATCGGGGACAGAAAGAGACCCAGTACTTC
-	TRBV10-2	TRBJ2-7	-	CASSASGASYEQYF	TGCGCCAGCAGTGCCTCAGGGGCCTCCTACGAGCAGTACTTC
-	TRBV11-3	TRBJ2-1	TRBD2	CASSLDGGSGNEQFF	TGTGCCAGCAGCTTAGATGGGGGTAGCGGGAATGAGCAGTTCTTC
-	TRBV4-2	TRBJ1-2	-	CASSQDRDTYGYTF	TGTGCCAGCAGCCAAGACAGGGATACCTATGGCTACACCTTC
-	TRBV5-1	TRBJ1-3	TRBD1	CASRRYGQDGNTIYF	TGCGCCAGCAGGAGATACGGACAGGACGGAAACACCATATATTTT
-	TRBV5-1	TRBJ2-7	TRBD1	CASSSGTGIYEQYF	TGCGCCAGCAGCTCCGGGACAGGGATATACGAGCAGTACTTC
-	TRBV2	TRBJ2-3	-	CASRQTELSTDTQYF	TGTGCCAGCAGACAGACAGAGCTTAGCACAGATACGCAGTATTTT
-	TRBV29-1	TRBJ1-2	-	CSVERLRSYGYTF	TGCAGCGTTGAGCGCCTACGGTCCTATGGCTACACCTTC
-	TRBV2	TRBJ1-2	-	CASSGAALGYTF	TGTGCCAGCAGTGGGGCTGCCCTAGGCTACACCTTC
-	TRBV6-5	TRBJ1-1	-	CASSYGQGGTEAFF	TGTGCCAGCAGTTACGGGCAGGGTGGGACTGAAGCTTTCTTT
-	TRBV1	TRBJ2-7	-	CTSSPPGQSIWCYEQYF	TGCACCAGCAGCCCCCCGGGACAGAGTATTTGGTGCTACGAGCAGTACTTC
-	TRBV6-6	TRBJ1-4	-	CASSPRGGSTDEKLFF	TGTGCCAGCAGTCCCCGGGGGGGGTCAACAGATGAAAAACTGTTTTTT
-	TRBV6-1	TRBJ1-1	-	CASSEYLRDTEAFF	TGTGCCAGCAGTGAATACTTAAGGGACACTGAAGCTTTCTTT
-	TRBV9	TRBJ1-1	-	CASSVEVADKAFF	TGTGCCAGCAGCGTAGAGGTGGCAGACAAAGCTTTCTTT
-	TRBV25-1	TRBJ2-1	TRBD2	CASSGKGLAGSYNEQFF	TGTGCCAGCAGTGGGAAAGGACTAGCGGGGTCCTACAATGAGCAGTTCTTC
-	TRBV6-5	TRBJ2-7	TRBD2	CASSYAGDYEQYF	TGTGCCAGCAGTTACGCGGGGGACTACGAGCAGTACTTC
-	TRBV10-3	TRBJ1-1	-	CAISGDTEAFF	TGTGCCATCTCGGGGGACACTGAAGCTTTCTTT
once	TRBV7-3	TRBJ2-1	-	CASSLSGGTYNEQFF	TGTGCCAGCAGCTTGAGCGGAGGTACCTACAATGAGCAGTTCTTC
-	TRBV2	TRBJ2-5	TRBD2	CASTPDSAGEETQYF	TGTGCCAGCACCCCCGACTCGGCGGGAGAAGAGACCCAGTACTTC
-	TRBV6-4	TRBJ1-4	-	CASSRKTVLSPDNEKLFF	TGTGCCAGCTCTCGAAAGACAGTTCTATCACCCGATAATGAAAAACTGTTTTTT
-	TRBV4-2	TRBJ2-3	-	CASSHLEGSRVSTDTQYF	TGTGCCAGCAGCCACCTCGAGGGGTCGCGGGTTAGCACAGATACGCAGTATTTT
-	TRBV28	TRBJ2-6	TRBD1	CASLSRAGQGASGANVLTF	TGTGCCAGCCTAAGCCGGGCGGGACAGGGGGCTTCTGGGGCCAACGTCCTGACTTTC
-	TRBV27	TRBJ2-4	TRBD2	CASSPSPGLAGGVAKNIQYF	TGTGCCAGCAGTCCCTCCCCTGGACTAGCGGGGGGGGTAGCCAAAAACATTCAGTACTTC
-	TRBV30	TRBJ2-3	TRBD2	CAWSVSPSGRPDTQYF	TGTGCCTGGAGTGTCTCCCCCAGCGGGAGGCCAGATACGCAGTATTTT
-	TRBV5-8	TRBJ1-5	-	CASSRADTALGRRQPQHF	TGTGCCAGCAGCCGGGCGGATACGGCCCTCGGGCGGCGTCAGCCCCAGCATTTT
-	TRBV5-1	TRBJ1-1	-	CASSLVTGVNTEAFF	TGCGCCAGCAGCTTGGTGACGGGAGTGAACACTGAAGCTTTCTTT
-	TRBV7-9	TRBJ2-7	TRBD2	CASSLVAGPSSYEQYF	TGTGCCAGCAGCTTAGTAGCGGGCCCTAGCTCCTACGAGCAGTACTTC
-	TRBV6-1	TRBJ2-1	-	CASSERGRYNEQFF	TGTGCCAGCAGTGAAAGGGGCAGGTACAATGAGCAGTTCTTC